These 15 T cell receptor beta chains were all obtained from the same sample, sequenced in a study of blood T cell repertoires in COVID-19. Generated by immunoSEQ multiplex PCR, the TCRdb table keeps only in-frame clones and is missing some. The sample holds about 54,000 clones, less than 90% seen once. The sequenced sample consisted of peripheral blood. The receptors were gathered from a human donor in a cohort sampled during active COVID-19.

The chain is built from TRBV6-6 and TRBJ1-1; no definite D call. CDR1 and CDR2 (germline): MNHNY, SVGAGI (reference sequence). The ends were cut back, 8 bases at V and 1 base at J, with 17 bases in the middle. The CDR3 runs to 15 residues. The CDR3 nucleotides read TGTGCCAGCGTTTTACTACCGGTAAAGAACACTGAAGCTTTCTTT. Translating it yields CASVLLPVKNTEAFF.

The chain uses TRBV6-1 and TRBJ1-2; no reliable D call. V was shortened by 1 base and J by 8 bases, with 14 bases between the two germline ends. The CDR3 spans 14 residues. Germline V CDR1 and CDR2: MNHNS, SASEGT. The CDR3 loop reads CASSEGSTPGGYTF. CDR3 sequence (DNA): TGTGCCAGCAGTGAAGGATCCACCCCGGGAGGCTACACCTTC.

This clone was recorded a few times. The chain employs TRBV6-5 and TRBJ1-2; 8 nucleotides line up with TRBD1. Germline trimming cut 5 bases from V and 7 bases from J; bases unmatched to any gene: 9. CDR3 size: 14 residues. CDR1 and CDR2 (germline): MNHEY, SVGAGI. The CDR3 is CASSTLRDRGGYTF. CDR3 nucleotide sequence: TGTGCCAGCAGTACCCTCCGAGACAGGGGTGGCTACACCTTC.

CDR3 in amino acids: CASSFGQGRRTEAFF. The CDR3 DNA is TGTGCCAGCAGCTTCGGACAGGGGCGGAGGACTGAAGCTTTCTTT. The chain recombines TRBV5-4 with TRBJ1-1; TRBD1 agrees at 9 bases. Germline V gene data show CDR1 as SGHNT and CDR2 as YYREEE (reference sequence). The CDR3 has 15 residues. V shed 2 bases, J shed 5 bases, and the junction held 7 bases outside the gene matches.

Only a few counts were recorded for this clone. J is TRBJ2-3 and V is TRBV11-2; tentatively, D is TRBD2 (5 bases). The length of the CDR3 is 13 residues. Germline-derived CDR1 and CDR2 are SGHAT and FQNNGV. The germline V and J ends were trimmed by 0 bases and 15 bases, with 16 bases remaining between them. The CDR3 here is CASSLDLRAPGYF. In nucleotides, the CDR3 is TGTGCCAGCAGCTTAGATCTGCGGGCCCCTGGCTATTTT.

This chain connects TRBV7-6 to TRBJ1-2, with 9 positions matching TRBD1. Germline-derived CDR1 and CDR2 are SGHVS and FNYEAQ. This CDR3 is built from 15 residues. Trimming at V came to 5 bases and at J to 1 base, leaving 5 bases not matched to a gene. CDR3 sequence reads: CASSLTGGSNYGYTF. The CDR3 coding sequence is TGTGCCAGCAGCCTTACAGGGGGCAGTAACTATGGCTACACCTTC. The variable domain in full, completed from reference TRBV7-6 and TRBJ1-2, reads GAGVSQSPRYKVTKRGQDVALRCDPISGHVSLYWYRQALGQGPEFLTYFNYEAQQDKSGLPNDRFSAERPEGSISTLTIQRTEQRDSAMYRCASSLTGGSNYGYTFGSGTRLTVV.

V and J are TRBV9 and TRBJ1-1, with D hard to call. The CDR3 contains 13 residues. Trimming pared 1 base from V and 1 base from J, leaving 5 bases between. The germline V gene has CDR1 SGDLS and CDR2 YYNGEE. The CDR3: CASSVRENTEAFF. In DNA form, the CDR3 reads TGTGCCAGCAGCGTAAGAGAGAACACTGAAGCTTTCTTT.

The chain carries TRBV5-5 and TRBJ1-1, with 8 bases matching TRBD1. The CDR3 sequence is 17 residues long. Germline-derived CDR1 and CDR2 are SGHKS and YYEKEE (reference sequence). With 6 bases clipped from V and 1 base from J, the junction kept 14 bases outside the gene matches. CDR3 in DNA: TGTGCCAGCACCCCACTGGGGGGACAGGCGACGAACACTGAAGCTTTCTTT. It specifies CASTPLGGQATNTEAFF. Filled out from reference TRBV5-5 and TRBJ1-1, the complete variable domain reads DAGVTQSPTHLIKTRGQQVTLRCSPISGHKSVSWYQQVLGQGPQFIFQYYEKEERGRGNFPDRFSARQFPNYSSELNVNALLLGDSALYLCASTPLGGQATNTEAFFGQGTRLTVV.

For the CDR3, the DNA is TGCGCCAGCAGCTTCAACGGACTAGCGGGCGATGAGCAGTTCTTC. Amino acid sequence: CASSFNGLAGDEQFF. The J gene is TRBJ2-1, the V gene TRBV5-1; 11 nucleotides agree with TRBD2. The CDR3 sequence is 15 residues long. V trimming: 2 bases; J trimming: 8 bases; junction bases outside the gene matches: 6. The germline V gene encodes CDR1 SGHRS and CDR2 YFSETQ.

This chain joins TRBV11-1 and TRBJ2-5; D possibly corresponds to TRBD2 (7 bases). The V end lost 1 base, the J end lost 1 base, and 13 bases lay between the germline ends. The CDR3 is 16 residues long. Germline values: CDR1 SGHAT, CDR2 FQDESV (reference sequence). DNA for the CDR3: TGTGCCAGCAGCTTAGGGGGGGGCAGAGGCCAAGAGACCCAGTACTTC. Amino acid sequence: CASSLGGGRGQETQYF.

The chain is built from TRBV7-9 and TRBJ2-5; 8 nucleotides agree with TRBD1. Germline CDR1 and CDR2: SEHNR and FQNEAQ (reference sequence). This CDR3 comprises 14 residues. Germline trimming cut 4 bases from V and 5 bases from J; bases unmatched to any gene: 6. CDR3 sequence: CASSSGQGGETQYF. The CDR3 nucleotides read TGTGCCAGCAGCTCTGGACAGGGTGGGGAGACCCAGTACTTC.

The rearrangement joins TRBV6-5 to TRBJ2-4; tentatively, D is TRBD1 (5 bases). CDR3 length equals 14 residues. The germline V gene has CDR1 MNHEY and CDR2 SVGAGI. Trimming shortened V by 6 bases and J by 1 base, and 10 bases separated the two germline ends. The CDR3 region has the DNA TGTGCCAGCAGCGGACATGCTGCCAAAAACATTCAGTACTTC. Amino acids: CASSGHAAKNIQYF.

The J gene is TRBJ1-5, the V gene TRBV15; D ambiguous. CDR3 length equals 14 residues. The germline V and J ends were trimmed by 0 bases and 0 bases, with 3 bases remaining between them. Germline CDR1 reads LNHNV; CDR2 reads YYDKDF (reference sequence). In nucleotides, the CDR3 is TGTGCCACCAGCAGAGACAGTAGCAATCAGCCCCAGCATTTT. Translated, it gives CATSRDSSNQPQHF.

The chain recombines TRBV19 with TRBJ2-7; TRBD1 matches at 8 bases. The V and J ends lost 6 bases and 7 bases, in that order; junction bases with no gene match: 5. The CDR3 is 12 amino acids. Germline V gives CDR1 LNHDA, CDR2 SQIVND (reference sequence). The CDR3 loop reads CASRDRAEEQYF. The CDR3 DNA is TGTGCCAGTAGGGACAGGGCGGAGGAGCAGTACTTC. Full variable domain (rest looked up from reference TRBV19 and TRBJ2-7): DGGITQSPKYLFRKEGQNVTLSCEQNLNHDAMYWYRQDPGQGLRLIYYSQIVNDFQKGDIAEGYSVSREKKESFPLTVTSAQKNPTAFYLCASRDRAEEQYFGPGTRLTVT.

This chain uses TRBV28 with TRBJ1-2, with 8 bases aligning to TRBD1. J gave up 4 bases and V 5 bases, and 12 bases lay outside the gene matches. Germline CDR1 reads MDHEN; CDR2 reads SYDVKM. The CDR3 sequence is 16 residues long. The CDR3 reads CASSPLGQVNPYGYTF. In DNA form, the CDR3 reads TGTGCCAGCAGTCCTCTGGGACAGGTGAACCCCTATGGCTACACCTTC.